The sequence of this TCR beta chain was determined in a study of HIV-infected patients and healthy controls. Whole blood was used without fractionation, so all unsorted peripheral T cells were included. This clonotype is labeled medium-sized. Around 530 ng RNA was reverse transcribed with alpha and beta constant-region primers. Using multiplexing indices, alpha and beta chain libraries were generated apart by chain-specific third strand synthesis. A short first PCR added P5 and P7 adapter elements and a second index. TCRdb re-derived calls from the 5' RACE reads in MiXCR, one entry per CDR3 protein. The top ten clones hold around a fifth of a sample with 7,000 to 8,500 distinct CDR3 sequences, approximately 6.1% of them seen once. With V trimmed by 2 bases and J by 2 bases, 7 bases remained unmatched. Germline CDR1 is MDHEN and CDR2 is SYDVKM. The CDR3 contains 16 residues.

The sequence derives from an adult with HIV infection. The material was blood, obtained before antiretroviral therapy. The chain is built from TRBV28 and TRBJ1-2, with 8 nucleotides matching TRBD1. The CDR3: CASSLQGAKLNYGYTF. CDR3 DNA: TGTGCCAGCAGTTTACAGGGGGCGAAGTTAAACTATGGCTACACCTTC.